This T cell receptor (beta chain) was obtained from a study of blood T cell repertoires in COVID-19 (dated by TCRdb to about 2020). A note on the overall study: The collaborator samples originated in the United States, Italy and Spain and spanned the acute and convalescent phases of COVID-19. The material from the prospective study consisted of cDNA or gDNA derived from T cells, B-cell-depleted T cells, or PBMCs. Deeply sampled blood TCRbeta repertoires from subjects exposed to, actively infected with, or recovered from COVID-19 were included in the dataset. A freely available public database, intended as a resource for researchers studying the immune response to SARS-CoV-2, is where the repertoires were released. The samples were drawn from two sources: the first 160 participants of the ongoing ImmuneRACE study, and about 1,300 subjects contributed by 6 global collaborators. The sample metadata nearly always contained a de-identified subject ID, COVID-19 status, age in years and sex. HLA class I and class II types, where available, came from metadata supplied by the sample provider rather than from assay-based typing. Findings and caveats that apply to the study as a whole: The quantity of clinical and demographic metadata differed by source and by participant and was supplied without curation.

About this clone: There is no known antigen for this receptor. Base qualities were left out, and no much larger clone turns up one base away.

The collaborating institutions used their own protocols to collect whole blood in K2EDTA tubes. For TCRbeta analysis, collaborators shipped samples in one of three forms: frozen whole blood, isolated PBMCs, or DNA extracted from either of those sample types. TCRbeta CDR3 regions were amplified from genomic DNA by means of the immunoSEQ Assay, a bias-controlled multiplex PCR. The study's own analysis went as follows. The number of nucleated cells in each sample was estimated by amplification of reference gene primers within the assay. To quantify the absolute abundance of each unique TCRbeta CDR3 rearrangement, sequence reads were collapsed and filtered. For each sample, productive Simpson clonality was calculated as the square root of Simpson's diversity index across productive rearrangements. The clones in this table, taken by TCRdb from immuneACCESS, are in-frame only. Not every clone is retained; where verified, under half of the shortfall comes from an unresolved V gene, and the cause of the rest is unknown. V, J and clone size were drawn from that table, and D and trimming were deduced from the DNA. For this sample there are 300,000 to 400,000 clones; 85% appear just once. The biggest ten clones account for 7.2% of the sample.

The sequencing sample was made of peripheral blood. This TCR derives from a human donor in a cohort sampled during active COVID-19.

The CDR3 here reads CASSTDRVDRSPLHF. In nucleotide form, the sequence is TGTGCCAGCAGCACGGACAGGGTAGATCGATCACCCCTCCACTTT. The chain was built from TRBV7-3 and TRBJ1-6; 8 central bases correspond to TRBD1. From the cysteine through the phenylalanine, the CDR3 covers 15 amino acids. The entry retains the CDR3 DNA only, 45 bases that are in frame from base 1. Compared with germline, V lacks 5 bases and J lacks 10 bases; bases without a gene match: 10. CDR1 and CDR2 (SGHTA, FQGTGA) derive from the germline V gene. Supplemented by the reference TRBV7-3 and TRBJ1-6 proteins around the CDR3, the complete variable domain is GAGVSQTPSNKVTEKGKYVELRCDPISGHTALYWYRQSLGQGPEFLIYFQGTGAADDSGLPNDRFFAVRPEGSVSTLKIQRTERGDSAVYLCASSTDRVDRSPLHFGNGTRLTVT.